This T cell receptor (beta chain) was captured by sequencing in a study of CXCR3-negative and CXCR3-positive naive CD8 T cells. Study-wide context: Sequencing yielded approximately 130 million TRB reads, roughly 1.5 +/- 0.3 million per library. Study observations and caveats: Memory CD8+ T cell repertoires were far less diverse than both naive subsets. Once cells were cryopreserved, CXCR3 expression went down partly, and most assays used fresh PBMCs. Naive CXCR3-negative cells resembled naive CXCR3-positive cells in TRBV-TRBJ usage; memory cells differed.

Worth noting for this clonotype: Its antigen is not known.

Libraries of TRB cDNA were made by 5' RACE and carried UMIs. With the 5' RACE reads reprocessed, TCRdb shows one record per CDR3 protein and no DNA. The ten top clones account for over 15%, within a sample of 20,000 to 25,000 distinct CDR3 sequences. The length of the CDR3 is 16 residues. From germline, CDR1 is LNHDA and CDR2 SQIVND (reference sequence). Sequencing used memory CD8+ T cells from blood. This receptor was taken from a human donor in good health. Some clones in this sample may be carry-over from other donors' samples. The chain combines TRBV19 with TRBJ2-1; TCRdb's D call, TRBD2, is unchecked because there is no DNA. The CDR3 reads CASSQTGDYYYNEQFF.